This TCR beta chain was captured by sequencing in a study of shared clonotypes between healthy human individuals. Sorted-subset replicate PCRs used 200 ng of genomic DNA. This amount corresponded to approximately 30,000 T cell genomes. Sequenced by immunoSEQ multiplex PCR; TCRdb stores in-frame clones only, minus some. The sample records approximately 2.5 million clones, over 85% being singletons. Between the trimmed V and J ends, which lost 4 bases and 12 bases, there was a span of 26 bases. Germline CDR1 and CDR2: SGHRS and YFSETQ. This CDR3 comprises 15 residues. Researchers partitioned CD4+ cells into CD45RA+ naive and CD45RA-negative memory subsets.

Sequenced material: naive CD4+ T cells from PBMCs. As to subset: CD45RA+ positively selected. The receptor was derived from a man aged 18 to 30 in good health. Some clones in this sample may be carry-over from other donors' samples. The genes are TRBV5-1 and TRBJ2-7, with D perhaps TRBD1 (7 bases). The CDR3 protein is CASSRGTEDLSPLYF. For the CDR3, the DNA is TGCGCCAGCAGCCGCGGGACAGAGGATTTATCGCCCCTGTACTTC.